The 6 T cell receptor beta chains in this list originate from one sample, sequenced in a study of T cell clonality in common variable immunodeficiency (dated by TCRdb to the mid-2010s). Broader findings and caveats from the paper: CVID TCRbeta sequences were reported to have fewer deletions and N-nucleotide insertions and to lack highly modified clones with 13 or more V deletions.

Library preparation employed the immunoSEQ multiplex PCR assay. The source is immuneACCESS, and TCRdb retained only in-frame sequences with V and J called. Part of the clones is not carried over; for the studies checked, unresolved V genes explain less than half of this, and the remainder is unexplained. The sample counts some 25,000 clones, each observed more than once. Together, the top ten hold approximately 4% of the sample. These receptors lack a known antigen. Sequencing input: peripheral blood mononuclear cells. These receptors were collected from a human donor with common variable immunodeficiency.

There are many counts of this clone. The read terminates 3 residues ahead of where the CDR3 ends, so the germline J gene completes it. V usage is TRBV3-1 (or the pseudogene TRBV3-2) and J usage is TRBJ2-2; 12 bases are shared with TRBD2. CDR3 length: 15 amino acids. Germline-derived CDR1 and CDR2 are LGHDT and YNNKEL (reference sequence). V was pared by 4 bases and J by 4 bases, with 1 base of the junction left unmatched. The CDR3 loop reads CASSLLAGGTGELFF. CDR3 bases read: TGTGCCAGCAGCCTACTAGCGGGAGGCACCGGGGAG.

Many counts were recorded for this clone. The read ends 3 residues early relative to the CDR3; the germline J gene fills the gap. The chain recombines TRBV19 with TRBJ1-1; 8 bases line up with TRBD1. The CDR3 runs 12 residues. Germline values: CDR1 LNHDA, CDR2 SQIVND (reference sequence). The trim removed 6 bases at V and 4 bases at J, leaving 1 base unmatched. CDR3 protein: CASRTGGTEAFF. The sequenced CDR3 bases are TGTGCCAGTAGAACAGGGGGCACTGAA.

This clone has only a few counts. The read comes to an end 3 residues before the CDR3 does, leaving the germline J gene to fill in the end. The rearrangement uses TRBV18 and TRBJ2-6, with 9 bases identical to TRBD1. Germline values: CDR1 KGHSH, CDR2 LQKENI. V was clipped by 3 bases and J by 1 base; unmatched bases: 10. This CDR3 region has 19 residues. The CDR3 bases that were read are TGTGCCAGCTCACCGTGGGGACAGGGTATTACGTCTGGGGCCAACGTC. Amino acid sequence: CASSPWGQGITSGANV. The whole CDR3 reads CASSPWGQGITSGANVLTF.

As regards this clone: The observed sequence ends 3 residues before the CDR3 terminus, with the missing tail filled in from the germline J gene. This sequence joins TRBV19 and TRBJ2-1, with 8 bases identical to TRBD2. Unmatched junction bases numbered 20, after V lost 5 bases and J lost 2 bases. The CDR3 extends over 20 amino acids. Germline V lookup: CDR1 LNHDA, CDR2 SQIVND (reference sequence). The CDR3 region is CASSLQRPLAGSGPYNEQFF. The CDR3 DNA, read in part, is TGTGCCAGTAGTCTACAACGCCCGTTAGCGGGAAGCGGGCCCTACAATGAG.

Ten or more counts support this clone. The CDR3 loop reads CASSQVLGGGYTF. The sequenced part of the CDR3 DNA is TGCGCCAGCAGCCAAGTTTTGGGGGGTGGC. The chain is built from TRBV4-1 and TRBJ1-2; possible D gene TRBD1, 5 bases. The read ends 3 residues early relative to the CDR3; the germline J gene fills the gap. The CDR3 loop spans 13 amino acids. Germline V gene sequence: CDR1 MGHRA, CDR2 YSYEKL. Trimming removed 1 base at V and 7 bases at J, with 10 bases between.

This clone was observed a few times. From the germline J gene comes the end of the CDR3, since the read stops 3 residues before it. The V and J genes are TRBV20-1 and TRBJ2-7; D gene unclear. Between the trimmed V and J ends, which lost 3 bases and 3 bases, there was a span of 12 bases. The CDR3 is 13 residues long. Germline loops: CDR1 DFQATT, CDR2 SNEGSKA (reference sequence). This CDR3 reads CSARRQEDYEQYF. Incomplete CDR3 DNA: TGCAGTGCTAGGAGGCAGGAAGACTACGAG.